These 14 T cell receptor beta chains were all obtained from the same sample, sequenced in a study of blood T cells in healthy people across ages. Primed by a sample-barcoded 5' primer and a J-beta primer mix, a second PCR proceeded for roughly 7 to 12 cycles. TCRdb itself ran the 5' RACE reads through MiXCR, one entry per CDR3 protein. The sample contains almost 1 million distinct CDR3 sequences, roughly 51% of which appear only once. Sequencing input: blood. The receptors were gathered from a woman aged 55-69 years in good health.

This clonotype was seen a few times. V usage is TRBV5-6 and J usage is TRBJ2-5, with 12 positions matching TRBD2. Germline V lookup: CDR1 SGHDT, CDR2 YYEEEE. V was clipped by 4 bases and J by 4 bases; unmatched bases: 11. This CDR3 has 17 residues. CDR3 nucleotide sequence: TGTGCCAGCAGCGATAAGACTAGCGGGAGAGCTAGAGAGACCCAGTACTTC. Translating gives CASSDKTSGRARETQYF. Based on the CDR3 plus reference TRBV5-6 and TRBJ2-5, the full variable domain is DAGVTQSPTHLIKTRGQQVTLRCSPKSGHDTVSWYQQALGQGPQFIFQYYEEEERQRGNFPDRFSGHQFPNYSSELNVNALLLGDSALYLCASSDKTSGRARETQYFGPGTRLLVL.

The rearrangement joins TRBV12-3 or TRBV12-4 to TRBJ2-4, with D possibly being TRBD1 (6 bases). The CDR3 extends over 17 amino acids. Trimming stripped 4 bases from V and 2 bases from J, with 18 bases between. The CDR3 is CASSSSPRGGPKNIQYF. CDR3 nucleotide sequence: TGTGCCAGCAGTTCCTCCCCCAGGGGTGGCCCCAAAAACATTCAGTACTTC.

The V call is TRBV29-1, the J call TRBJ2-1; D gene uncertain. From germline, CDR1 is SQVTM and CDR2 ANQGSEA. Trimming removed 6 bases at V and 4 bases at J, with 10 bases between. CDR3 size: 12 residues. The DNA for the CDR3 is TGCAGCGTCATACGGGCTTACAATGAGCAGTTCTTC. Translation: CSVIRAYNEQFF.

In this sample, this clonotype turned up a few times. The chain carries TRBV18 and TRBJ2-7, with 8 nucleotides matching TRBD1. V dropped 3 bases and J dropped 6; count of bases not matched to a gene: 4. CDR1 is KGHSH, CDR2 LQKENI, per germline. This CDR3 has 13 residues. The CDR3 DNA sequence: TGTGCCAGCTCACCCCTGGACAGGGCCGAGCAGTACTTC. Protein product: CASSPLDRAEQYF.

The V gene is TRBV20-1, the J gene TRBJ2-1, with no clear D. The CDR3 is 10 residues long. Germline V lookup: CDR1 DFQATT, CDR2 SNEGSKA (reference sequence). V shed 6 bases and J shed 8 bases, with 8 bases lying between them. The CDR3 loop reads CSALLHEQFF. CDR3 sequence (DNA): TGCAGTGCCCTCTTGCATGAGCAGTTCTTC.

This clonotype turned up a few times. The V gene is TRBV7-2, the J gene TRBJ2-3; weak D call: TRBD2 (7 bases). Trimming shortened V by 5 bases and J by 2 bases, and 17 bases separated the two germline ends. The CDR3 covers 16 residues. The germline V gene encodes CDR1 SGHTA and CDR2 FQGNSA. As DNA, the CDR3 is TGTGCCAGCAGCCCGGGGGCTAGCGGAAACACAGATACGCAGTATTTT. It translates to CASSPGASGNTDTQYF.

The J gene is TRBJ2-7, the V gene TRBV4-2; D might be TRBD2 (6 bases). CDR1 LGHNA and CDR2 YNFKEQ come from the germline V gene. The CDR3 has 16 residues. V gave up 3 bases and J gave up 0 bases, with 15 bases separating them. The CDR3 spells CASSQKAGTSSYEQYF. The CDR3 DNA reads as TGTGCCAGCAGCCAGAAGGCGGGGACTTCCTCCTACGAGCAGTACTTC.

J is TRBJ2-1 and V is TRBV29-1; 8 bases line up with TRBD2. Germline V gene lookup returns CDR1 SQVTM and CDR2 ANQGSEA. V lost 0 bases, J lost 3 bases, and 16 bases stayed unmatched. The CDR3 has 19 amino acids. In nucleotides, the CDR3 is TGCAGCGTTGAAGACTACCGGACTGGCGGGAGGTTCGGCTACAATGAGCAGTTCTTC. Its translation: CSVEDYRTGGRFGYNEQFF.

This chain joins TRBV7-2 and TRBJ2-5; 8 nucleotides align to TRBD2. The J call may be mistaken, given a closer DNA end match to TRBJ2-7. CDR3 size: 15 residues. In germline, CDR1 is SGHTA, CDR2 FQGNSA. As DNA, the CDR3 is TGTGCCAGCAGCTTAGCAGGCGGGAGGACCCACGAGCAGTACTTC. As protein: CASSLAGGRTHEQYF.

The chain carries TRBV20-1 and TRBJ2-1, with TRBD2 matching 10 bases. Germline-derived CDR1 and CDR2 are DFQATT and SNEGSKA (reference sequence). The CDR3 is 16 residues long. Trimming took 3 bases from V and 2 from J; bases not matched to a gene: 7. The CDR3 reads CSASEASGSPYNEQFF. CDR3 DNA sequence: TGCAGTGCTAGTGAGGCTAGCGGGAGCCCCTACAATGAGCAGTTCTTC.

The chain links TRBV20-1 to TRBJ2-7; 7 bases align to TRBD2. CDR1 is DFQATT, CDR2 SNEGSKA, per germline (reference sequence). The CDR3 runs to 10 residues. Written as DNA, the CDR3 is TGCAGCCCGGGAGGTTACGAGCAGTACTTC. It yields the protein CSPGGYEQYF.

This clonotype was seen a few times. The chain carries TRBV12-3 or TRBV12-4 and TRBJ2-1; the match to TRBD2 covers 7 bases. This CDR3 has 14 residues. Trimming removed 5 bases from V and 8 bases from J; junction bases left unmatched: 9. In DNA form, the CDR3 reads TGTGCCAGCAGTGTAGTCGGGAGGTCGCATGAGCAGTTCTTC. Translating gives CASSVVGRSHEQFF.

This clonotype has at least ten counts. The chain combines TRBV29-1 with TRBJ2-1; a possible D gene is TRBD1 (5 bases). There are 13 residues in the CDR3. Trimming removed 3 bases from V and 7 bases from J, with 13 bases in between. The germline V gene has CDR1 SQVTM and CDR2 ANQGSEA. The CDR3 reads CSVEGRAGNEQFF. The CDR3, as DNA: TGCAGCGTTGAGGGCAGGGCCGGTAATGAGCAGTTCTTC.

The CDR3 coding sequence is TGCAGTGCTACAAAAGCGGGAGCCGGAAACAATGAGCAGTTCTTC. Protein sequence: CSATKAGAGNNEQFF. The chain is built from TRBV20-1 and TRBJ2-1, with 8 bases fitting TRBD2. CDR3 length equals 15 residues. The V gene end was trimmed by 4 bases and the J gene end by 5 bases; junction bases not matched to a gene: 10. Germline assignment: CDR1 DFQATT and CDR2 SNEGSKA (reference sequence).